What follows are 27 T cell receptor beta chains derived from one specimen sequenced in a study of cytotoxic CD8 clonotypes in ibrutinib-treated CLL. The data were produced by immunoSEQ multiplex PCR, yet TCRdb's version contains in-frame clones alone and is incomplete. Among about 120,000 clones listed, 80% to 90% were seen once. Sequences were derived from PBMCs, sampled after 24 months of ibrutinib treatment. These receptors were obtained from a human donor with chronic lymphocytic leukemia.

The chain employs TRBV29-1 and TRBJ1-4, with no clear D. Deletions cut 4 bases from V and 8 bases from J, with 11 bases between. The CDR3 covers 12 residues. The germline CDR1 and CDR2 sequences are SQVTM and ANQGSEA. The CDR3 sequence: CSVGRAGEKLFF. Written as DNA, the CDR3 is TGCAGCGTTGGGAGGGCGGGGGAAAAACTGTTTTTT.

This chain connects TRBV5-1 to TRBJ1-2; D gene unclear. The CDR3 has 14 residues. Germline assignment: CDR1 SGHRS and CDR2 YFSETQ. V was cut by 0 bases and J by 8 bases, with 14 bases left in between. Written as DNA, the CDR3 is TGCGCCAGCAGCTTGGAGGGAGAGCTAAGGGGCTACACCTTC. Translated: CASSLEGELRGYTF.

For this clone: Compared with germline, one end of the junction differs, possibly owing to a read error. The J gene is TRBJ1-6, the V gene TRBV2; D ambiguous. This CDR3 spans 15 amino acids. Germline lookup yields CDR1 SNHLY and CDR2 FYNNEI. For the CDR3, the DNA is TGTGCCAGCAGGGAAGCCGCCCGCTATAATTCACCCCTCCACTTT. Amino acids: CASREAARYNSPLHF.

This sequence joins TRBV15 and TRBJ2-7; tentatively, D is TRBD1 or TRBD2 (5 bases each). V lost 0 bases and J 3 bases, leaving 9 bases between the germline ends. The CDR3 runs to 14 residues. Germline lookup yields CDR1 LNHNV and CDR2 YYDKDF (reference sequence). The CDR3 protein is CATSREGVGYEQYF. CDR3 in DNA: TGTGCCACCAGCAGAGAGGGGGTTGGCTACGAGCAGTACTTC. Filled out from reference TRBV15 and TRBJ2-7, the complete variable domain reads DAMVIQNPRYQVTQFGKPVTLSCSQTLNHNVMYWYQQKSSQAPKLLFHYYDKDFNNEADTPDNFQSRRPNTSFCFLDIRSPGLGDTAMYLCATSREGVGYEQYFGPGTRLTVT.

This rearrangement joins TRBV19 to TRBJ2-7, with 8 bases aligning to TRBD2. CDR3 size: 15 residues. V lost 4 bases to trimming and J lost 6 bases; unmatched junction nucleotides: 11. CDR1 and CDR2 (germline): LNHDA, SQIVND (reference sequence). The CDR3, as DNA: TGTGCCAGTAGTAATCCCGGGACTAGACTAGGCGAGCAGTACTTC. Translation gives CASSNPGTRLGEQYF.

The rearrangement uses TRBV4-1 and TRBJ1-2; D might be TRBD1 (5 bases). Germline CDR1 reads MGHRA; CDR2 reads YSYEKL. V shed 1 base and J shed 8 bases, with 14 bases lying between them. This CDR3 has 14 amino acids. The CDR3 reads CASSQGQRAIGYTF. Here the CDR3 DNA reads TGCGCCAGCAGCCAAGGACAGCGGGCGATCGGCTACACCTTC.

The CDR3 region has the DNA TGTGCCAGCAGCGTCGGGACAGGGGACAGTAAGCAGTTCTTC. As protein: CASSVGTGDSKQFF. The genes are TRBV7-2 and TRBJ2-1; 10 bases line up with TRBD1. Germline CDR1 and CDR2: SGHTA and FQGNSA. Unmatched junction bases numbered 9, after V lost 5 bases and J lost 11 bases. The CDR3 is 14 residues long. Based on the CDR3 plus reference TRBV7-2 and TRBJ2-1, the full variable domain is GAGVSQSPSNKVTEKGKDVELRCDPISGHTALYWYRQSLGQGLEFLIYFQGNSAPDKSGLPSDRFSAERTGGSVSTLTIQRTQQEDSAVYLCASSVGTGDSKQFFGPGTRLTVL.

The chain has TRBV5-1 and TRBJ2-7, with D possibly matching TRBD1 (6 bases). The CDR3 has 15 amino acids. The V and J ends lost 0 bases and 5 bases respectively, with 15 bases between them. Germline assignment: CDR1 SGHRS and CDR2 YFSETQ. The CDR3: CASSLGQGLTHEQYF. In DNA, the CDR3 is TGCGCCAGCAGCTTGGGTCAGGGGCTAACCCACGAGCAGTACTTC.

This rearrangement joins TRBV5-1 to TRBJ2-1, with D possibly called TRBD1 or TRBD2 (5 bases each). Per germline, CDR1 SGHRS and CDR2 YFSETQ. Trimming shortened V by 4 bases and J by 6 bases, and 14 bases separated the two germline ends. The CDR3 contains 14 residues. This CDR3 reads CASSGTVHGNEQFF. CDR3 nucleotides: TGCGCCAGCAGCGGGACGGTGCATGGCAATGAGCAGTTCTTC.

This clone has only one observation. V usage is TRBV6-1 and J usage is TRBJ2-5; 8 bases agree with TRBD2. The V gene's germline CDR1 is MNHNS and CDR2 SASEGT. The length of the CDR3 is 16 residues. V trimming: 4 bases; J trimming: 7 bases; junction bases outside the gene matches: 14. This CDR3 is CASSGGIPSGSTTQYF. The DNA for the CDR3 is TGTGCCAGCAGTGGAGGAATTCCTAGCGGGTCCACGACCCAGTACTTC.

Concerning this clone: The sample holds other DNA sequences that translate to the same CDR3. J is TRBJ2-3 and V is TRBV18, with D hard to call. Looked up from germline, CDR1 is KGHSH and CDR2 is LQKENI. Trimming left V 0 bases short and J 1 base short, with 2 bases between. The CDR3 has 13 residues. CDR3 loop: CASSPPGTDTQYF. CDR3 in DNA: TGTGCCAGCTCACCACCGGGCACAGATACGCAGTATTTT.

Comment on this clone: At one end, the junction sequence differs from germline, possibly due to a read error. The J gene is TRBJ2-1, the V gene TRBV28, with TRBD1 matching 7 bases. Per germline, CDR1 MDHEN and CDR2 SYDVKM. This CDR3 region has 16 residues. DNA of the CDR3: TGTGCCAGCAGCTTATCCACCAGGGGGTCAGGGAATGAGCAGTTCTTC. Its protein is CASSLSTRGSGNEQFF.

J is TRBJ1-2 and V is TRBV18; TRBD1 matches 7 bases. Germline V lookup: CDR1 KGHSH, CDR2 LQKENI. The CDR3 runs to 13 residues. The ends lost 2 bases at V and 5 bases at J; junction bases unmatched: 2. CDR3 DNA: TGTGCCAGCTCACCAGACAGGGAATATGGCTACACCTTC. Protein product: CASSPDREYGYTF.

As to this clone: Other DNA sequences in this sample translate to the same CDR3. V usage is TRBV7-2 and J usage is TRBJ2-1, with D uncertain. V dropped 5 bases and J dropped 7 bases, with 6 bases sitting between them. CDR3 length equals 11 residues. CDR1 and CDR2 from the germline V gene are SGHTA and FQGNSA. The CDR3 DNA sequence: TGTGCCAGCAGCCCCGCGAATGAGCAGTTCTTC. Translation: CASSPANEQFF. The full variable domain, its missing parts supplied by reference TRBV7-2 and TRBJ2-1, is GAGVSQSPSNKVTEKGKDVELRCDPISGHTALYWYRQSLGQGLEFLIYFQGNSAPDKSGLPSDRFSAERTGGSVSTLTIQRTQQEDSAVYLCASSPANEQFFGPGTRLTVL.

In its sample, this clone was seen a few times. The chain links TRBV9 to TRBJ1-5; 7 positions match TRBD1. Looked up from germline, CDR1 is SGDLS and CDR2 is YYNGEE. This CDR3 has 16 residues. Trimming removed 4 bases from V and 1 base from J; junction bases left unmatched: 8. CDR3 sequence (DNA): TGTGCCAGCAGCCCAAGGACAGGCCCGAGCAATCAGCCCCAGCATTTT. Translating gives CASSPRTGPSNQPQHF. Together with reference TRBV9 and TRBJ1-5, the CDR3 gives the full variable domain: DSGVTQTPKHLITATGQRVTLRCSPRSGDLSVYWYQQSLDQGLQFLIQYYNGEERAKGNILERFSAQQFPDLHSELNLSSLELGDSALYFCASSPRTGPSNQPQHFGDGTRLSIL.

V and J are TRBV19 and TRBJ1-1; perhaps TRBD1 as D (5 bases). Between the trimmed V and J ends, which lost 5 bases and 11 bases, there was a span of 15 bases. This CDR3 region has 12 residues. Germline CDR1 reads LNHDA; CDR2 reads SQIVND (reference sequence). CDR3 sequence: CASSFIRGMAFF. For the CDR3, the DNA is TGTGCCAGTAGTTTCATTCGGGGGATGGCTTTCTTT.

The chain couples TRBV15 to TRBJ1-2, with 8 nucleotides matching TRBD1. The V segment lost 3 bases and the J segment 7 bases; nucleotides outside the gene matches: 4. CDR3 length: 13 residues. Germline V gene lookup returns CDR1 LNHNV and CDR2 YYDKDF (reference sequence). The chain's CDR3 is CATSSRTGSGYTF. In DNA form, the CDR3 reads TGTGCCACCAGCAGTCGGACAGGGTCTGGCTACACCTTC.

CDR3 residues: CASSIVARSSGNTIYF. The CDR3 nucleotides read TGTGCCAGTAGTATAGTGGCACGAAGCTCTGGAAACACCATATATTTT. V usage is TRBV19 and J usage is TRBJ1-3; no firm D call. CDR1 LNHDA and CDR2 SQIVND come from the germline V gene (reference sequence). The CDR3 length is 16 residues. Trimming shortened V by 1 base and J by 0 bases, and 10 bases separated the two germline ends.

The CDR3 DNA sequence: TGTGCCAGCAGTGAAAGACAGGGAAGCACAGATACGCAGTATTTT. Amino acid sequence: CASSERQGSTDTQYF. The rearrangement links TRBV6-1 to TRBJ2-3, with TRBD1 matching over 7 bases. Germline V gene sequence: CDR1 MNHNS, CDR2 SASEGT. This CDR3 is built from 15 residues. After removal of 2 bases from V and 0 bases from J, the junction contained 2 bases not matched to a gene.

The gene calls are TRBV10-3 and TRBJ2-3, with unresolved D. There are 15 residues in the CDR3. The V end lost 5 bases, the J end lost 6 bases, and 18 bases lay between the germline ends. Looked up from germline, CDR1 is ENHRY and CDR2 is SYGVKD. CDR3 DNA sequence: TGTGCCATCAGTAAAAGCACAATCCGCGCCGATACGCAGTATTTT. It is translated as CAISKSTIRADTQYF.

V gene TRBV7-8 combines with J gene TRBJ2-4, with D unclear. Per germline, CDR1 SGHVS and CDR2 FQNEAQ. The CDR3 contains 14 residues. Trimming left V 0 bases short and J 0 bases short, with 3 bases between. In DNA form, the CDR3 reads TGTGCCAGCAGCTTAGCACTAGCCAAAAACATTCAGTACTTC. Amino acids: CASSLALAKNIQYF.

The J gene is TRBJ2-2, the V gene TRBV4-3; TRBD2 matches at 10 bases. Germline CDR1 reads LGHNA; CDR2 reads YSLEER. The junction had 3 bases not matched to a gene; V was cut back by 0 bases and J by 5 bases. The CDR3 length is 16 residues. In nucleotides, the CDR3 is TGCGCCAGCAGCCAAGATAGCGGGGGGTGGACCGGGGAGCTGTTTTTT. Translated, it gives CASSQDSGGWTGELFF.

This chain links TRBV29-1 with TRBJ2-5; perhaps TRBD1 as D (5 bases). The CDR3 length is 13 residues. V gave up 3 bases and J gave up 5 bases, with 13 bases separating them. The germline gives CDR1 SQVTM, CDR2 ANQGSEA. This CDR3 reads CSVEGRVSETQYF. The CDR3 DNA sequence: TGCAGCGTTGAGGGCAGGGTATCCGAGACCCAGTACTTC.

The chain links TRBV28 to TRBJ2-1; 9 bases are shared with TRBD1. The V gene end was trimmed by 10 bases and the J gene end by 6 bases; junction bases not matched to a gene: 10. Germline loops: CDR1 MDHEN, CDR2 SYDVKM. The CDR3 extends over 14 amino acids. CDR3: CATAGVDRGNEQFF. The CDR3 coding sequence is TGTGCCACCGCCGGAGTGGACAGGGGCAATGAGCAGTTCTTC. Full variable domain (rest looked up from reference TRBV28 and TRBJ2-1): DVKVTQSSRYLVKRTGEKVFLECVQDMDHENMFWYRQDPGLGLRLIYFSYDVKMKEKGDIPEGYSVSREKKERFSLILESASTNQTSMYLCATAGVDRGNEQFFGPGTRLTVL.

This clone was seen only a few times. This rearrangement joins TRBV5-5 to TRBJ1-6; D gene uncertain. CDR1 and CDR2 (germline): SGHKS, YYEKEE (reference sequence). This CDR3 is built from 18 residues. V lost 4 bases and J lost 3, with 20 bases in between. CDR3 region: CASSQTMATADYNSPLHF. As DNA, the CDR3 is TGTGCCAGCAGCCAAACTATGGCAACGGCAGACTATAATTCACCCCTCCACTTT. The full variable domain, its missing parts supplied by reference TRBV5-5 and TRBJ1-6, is DAGVTQSPTHLIKTRGQQVTLRCSPISGHKSVSWYQQVLGQGPQFIFQYYEKEERGRGNFPDRFSARQFPNYSSELNVNALLLGDSALYLCASSQTMATADYNSPLHFGNGTRLTVT.

The chain combines TRBV4-3 with TRBJ1-3, with TRBD1 as a possible D gene (5 bases). The V gene lost 2 bases and the J gene lost 8 bases, with 10 bases spanning the gap. The germline V gene has CDR1 LGHNA and CDR2 YSLEER. The CDR3 length is 13 residues. The CDR3: CASSQLGVDTIYF. The CDR3 bases are TGCGCCAGCAGCCAACTAGGGGTTGACACCATATATTTT.

The chain uses TRBV19 and TRBJ2-2; the D is unclear. Between the trimmed V and J ends, which lost 7 bases and 0 bases, there was a span of 6 bases. The length of the CDR3 is 13 residues. Germline V CDR1 and CDR2: LNHDA, SQIVND (reference sequence). The CDR3 sequence: CASMSSNTGELFF. Here the CDR3 DNA reads TGTGCCAGTATGTCTTCGAACACCGGGGAGCTGTTTTTT.